The clone carrying this T cell receptor (beta chain) came up a few times. No antigen is known for it. CD4 T cells were positively selected, then CD8 T cells from the CD4-negative fraction. Cells stained for CD3, CD4, CD8, CD45RA, CD27 and viability were sorted into four CD45RA/CD27 subsets. This record belongs to a study of naive and memory T cell subsets. Both TRBC1 and TRBC2 were covered by a beta constant-region primer of two equimolar oligonucleotides. The ligated cDNA underwent four PCR rounds using SP2 and nested alpha and beta constant-region primers. TCRdb redid the calling of the UMI-ligation and nested PCR reads with MiXCR, one entry per CDR3 protein. The table shows roughly 97,000 distinct CDR3 sequences, with 14% occurring only once. The CDR3 totals 14 residues. Notes on the study in general: RNA-based TCR counts may shift with T cell activation and differentiation. Naive repertoires, especially CD8, held a few larger clonotypes, possibly memory cells re-expressing CD45RA.

This sequence was found in a human donor in good health. The material sequenced was naive CD8+ T cells from blood. The V and J genes are TRBV21-1 and TRBJ2-7; the table's TRBD1 call for D was not verified on the DNA. TRBV21-1 is annotated as a pseudogene. CDR3 bases: TGTGCCAGCAGCAAAGGTGCCCCTCCCTACGAGCAGTACTTC. This codes for CASSKGAPPYEQYF.